This TCR beta chain was documented in a study of cytomegalovirus exposure and HLA in healthy donors. The CDR3 runs 15 residues. Trimming took 2 bases from V and 4 from J; bases not matched to a gene: 7. The germline CDR1 and CDR2 sequences are ENHRY and SYGVKD. PCR primers comprised 60 Vbeta and 13 Jbeta primers. Assay used: immunoSEQ multiplex PCR; TCRdb lists only in-frame clones, some missing. Here the sample spans 180,000 or so clones, around three quarters being singletons. The sequenced material came from PBMCs. This TCR came from a woman aged 25 to 39 in good health and CMV-seropositive. The V gene is TRBV10-3, the J gene TRBJ1-1; 7 bases agree with TRBD1. This CDR3 is CAISERQGIATEAFF. The DNA of the CDR3 is TGTGCCATCAGTGAGCGACAGGGAATAGCCACTGAAGCTTTCTTT.